Reported below is one T cell receptor beta chain. This record belongs to a study of early T cells in non-severe SARS-CoV-2 infection. TCRdb ran MiXCR on the 5' RACE reads and lists one entry per CDR3 protein. Among roughly 38,000 distinct CDR3 sequences, around 6% were seen once, and the ten largest hold 4% to 4.5%. The V end was cut by 1 base, the J end by 0 bases, with 10 bases between. The CDR3 extends over 15 amino acids. The chain joins TRBV12-3 or TRBV12-4 to TRBJ2-7; D unclear. Specimen: whole blood, collected at baseline. The receptor comes from an adult who was a healthcare worker with PCR-confirmed SARS-CoV-2 infection or an uninfected control (not recorded which). CDR3 nucleotides: TGTGCCAGCAGTTTAGGCTGGCGGAACTCCTACGAGCAGTACTTC. This encodes CASSLGWRNSYEQYF.